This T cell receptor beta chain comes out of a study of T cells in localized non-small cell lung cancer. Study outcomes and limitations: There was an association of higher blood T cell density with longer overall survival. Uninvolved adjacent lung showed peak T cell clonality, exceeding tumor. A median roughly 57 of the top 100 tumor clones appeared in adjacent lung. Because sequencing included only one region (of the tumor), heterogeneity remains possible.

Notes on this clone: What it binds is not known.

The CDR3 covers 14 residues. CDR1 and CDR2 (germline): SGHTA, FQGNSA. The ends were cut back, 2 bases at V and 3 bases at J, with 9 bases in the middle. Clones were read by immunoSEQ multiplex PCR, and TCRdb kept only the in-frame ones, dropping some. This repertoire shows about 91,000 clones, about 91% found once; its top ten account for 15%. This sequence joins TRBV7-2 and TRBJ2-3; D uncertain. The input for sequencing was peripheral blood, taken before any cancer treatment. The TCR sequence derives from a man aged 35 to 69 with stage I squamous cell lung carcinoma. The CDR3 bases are TGTGCCAGCAGCTTATGGGAAGTGACAGATACGCAGTATTTT. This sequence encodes CASSLWEVTDTQYF.